Presented here are 19 T cell receptor beta chains from one specimen sequenced in a study of shared clonotypes between healthy human individuals. Generated by immunoSEQ multiplex PCR, the TCRdb table keeps only in-frame clones and is missing some. The table shows 2 million to 3 million clones, with 93% occurring only once. What was sequenced was naive CD4+ T cells from PBMCs. As for subset: CD45RA+ positively selected. Every receptor here comes from a man aged 18 to 29 in good health. Some clones in this sample may be carry-over from other donors' samples.

The chain uses TRBV7-9 and TRBJ1-5; D is undetermined. The CDR3 consists of 12 residues. In germline, CDR1 is SEHNR, CDR2 FQNEAQ (reference sequence). Trimming took 7 bases from V and 2 from J, leaving 6 bases between them. The CDR3 sequence: CASNEGNQPQHF. The CDR3 DNA is TGTGCCAGCAACGAGGGCAATCAGCCCCAGCATTTT.

For this clone: This sample includes further DNA sequences coding for the same CDR3. The chain is built from TRBV2 and TRBJ2-5; 12 bases match TRBD2. Looked up from germline, CDR1 is SNHLY and CDR2 is FYNNEI. This CDR3 has 15 amino acids. V shed 5 bases, J shed 4 bases, and the junction held 5 bases outside the gene matches. The CDR3 loop reads CASSPLAGGGETQYF. CDR3 nucleotides: TGTGCCAGCAGTCCACTAGCGGGAGGAGGAGAGACCCAGTACTTC. The full variable domain, with the rest looked up from reference TRBV2 and TRBJ2-5, is EPEVTQTPSHQVTQMGQEVILRCVPISNHLYFYWYRQILGQKVEFLVSFYNNEISEKSEIFDDQFSVERPDGSNFTLKIRSTKLEDSAMYFCASSPLAGGGETQYFGPGTRLLVL.

In its sample, this clone was seen once. V usage is TRBV30 and J usage is TRBJ1-4; possibly TRBD1 for D (5 bases). The germline V gene encodes CDR1 GTSNPN and CDR2 SVGIG (reference sequence). The ends were cut back, 1 base at V and 3 bases at J, with 18 bases in the middle. This CDR3 comprises 17 residues. The CDR3, as DNA: TGTGCCTGGAGTGGCCGTCAGGGAAAGAAGTCTAATGAAAAACTGTTTTTT. It encodes CAWSGRQGKKSNEKLFF. The full variable domain, with the rest looked up from reference TRBV30 and TRBJ1-4, is SQTIHQWPATLVQPVGSPLSLECTVEGTSNPNLYWYRQAAGRGLQLLFYSVGIGQISSEVPQNLSASRPQDRQFILSSKKLLLSDSGFYLCAWSGRQGKKSNEKLFFGSGTQLSVL.

This clone was detected only once. DNA of the CDR3: TGTGCCATCAATCCAGGACAGAGAGACACCGGGGAGCTGTTTTTT. It specifies CAINPGQRDTGELFF. The chain joins TRBV28 to TRBJ2-2; D is perhaps TRBD1 (6 bases). The CDR3 spans 15 residues. Germline V lookup: CDR1 MDHEN, CDR2 SYDVKM. With 10 bases removed from V and 3 bases from J, the gap between germline ends came to 18 bases.

The chain carries TRBV9 and TRBJ2-1; 8 bases are a match to TRBD2. Trimming cost V 3 bases and J 7 bases; bases outside gene matches: 6. CDR3 size: 14 residues. Germline-derived CDR1 and CDR2 are SGDLS and YYNGEE. CDR3 in amino acids: CASSGAGVFNEQFF. The CDR3 DNA reads TGTGCCAGCAGCGGAGCGGGAGTTTTTAATGAGCAGTTCTTC.

The V and J genes are TRBV4-3 and TRBJ2-5, with 7 bases aligning to TRBD2. CDR1 and CDR2 from the germline V gene are LGHNA and YSLEER. This CDR3 spans 16 amino acids. The J segment lost 10 bases and the V segment lost 4 bases, leaving 18 bases of the junction unmatched. DNA of the CDR3: TGCGCCAGCAGCCGGAGTTCTAGCGGAGGTCCCCCGCGCCAGTACTTC. It is translated as CASSRSSSGGPPRQYF.

J is TRBJ2-1 and V is TRBV5-4; 8 bases line up with TRBD2. The length of the CDR3 is 17 residues. CDR1 is SGHNT, CDR2 YYREEE, per germline (reference sequence). Unmatched junction bases numbered 12, after V lost 4 bases and J lost 3 bases. The CDR3 DNA reads as TGTGCCAGCAGCGACCGGACTAGCACGAGTGTCTACAATGAGCAGTTCTTC. Its protein product is CASSDRTSTSVYNEQFF. Based on the CDR3 plus reference TRBV5-4 and TRBJ2-1, the full variable domain is ETGVTQSPTHLIKTRGQQVTLRCSSQSGHNTVSWYQQALGQGPQFIFQYYREEENGRGNFPPRFSGLQFPNYSSELNVNALELDDSALYLCASSDRTSTSVYNEQFFGPGTRLTVL.

The V call is TRBV7-9, the J call TRBJ2-6; 11 bases are shared with TRBD1. CDR1 and CDR2 from the germline V gene are SEHNR and FQNEAQ (reference sequence). The CDR3 runs 18 residues. V lost 4 bases and J lost 2; bases outside the gene matches: 7. The DNA of the CDR3 is TGTGCCAGCAGCTACCGGACAGGGGGCGCAACTGGGGCCAACGTCCTGACTTTC. It encodes CASSYRTGGATGANVLTF. Using reference TRBV7-9 and TRBJ2-6 for the parts outside the CDR3, the full variable domain is DTGVSQNPRHKITKRGQNVTFRCDPISEHNRLYWYRQTLGQGPEFLTYFQNEAQLEKSRLLSDRFSAERPKGSFSTLEIQRTEQGDSAMYLCASSYRTGGATGANVLTFGAGSRLTVL.

This rearrangement joins TRBV4-2 to TRBJ1-2; D not certain. The germline gives CDR1 LGHNA, CDR2 YNFKEQ. The CDR3 length is 14 residues. The germline V and J ends were trimmed by 1 base and 2 bases, with 8 bases remaining between them. CDR3 amino acids: CASSQGVRNYGYTF. DNA of the CDR3: TGTGCCAGCAGCCAAGGGGTTCGAAACTATGGCTACACCTTC.

The chain joins TRBV11-1 to TRBJ1-2, with D unresolved. Germline CDR1 is SGHAT and CDR2 is FQDESV (reference sequence). Trimming removed 5 bases at V and 3 bases at J, with 16 bases between. The length of the CDR3 is 15 residues. CDR3 loop: CASSLQGPFDYGYTF. The CDR3 DNA is TGTGCCAGCAGCCTTCAAGGGCCTTTTGACTATGGCTACACCTTC. Drawing the rest from reference TRBV11-1 and TRBJ1-2, the complete variable domain is EAEVAQSPRYKITEKSQAVAFWCDPISGHATLYWYRQILGQGPELLVQFQDESVVDDSQLPKDRFSAERLKGVDSTLKIQPAELGDSAMYLCASSLQGPFDYGYTFGSGTRLTVV.

The CDR3 spells CASSPPLSASSYNEQFF. CDR3 sequence (DNA): TGTGCCAGCAGCCCCCCACTGTCCGCTAGCTCCTACAATGAGCAGTTCTTC. The gene calls are TRBV11-2 and TRBJ2-1; no firm D call. CDR3 length: 17 residues. In germline, CDR1 is SGHAT, CDR2 FQNNGV. V gave up 5 bases and J gave up 0 bases, with 17 bases separating them.

This clone was recorded only once. This CDR3 is also generated by other DNA sequences in the sample. The chain uses TRBV5-4 and TRBJ2-7; D not resolved. Germline V gene sequence: CDR1 SGHNT, CDR2 YYREEE (reference sequence). V was trimmed by 3 bases and J by 3 bases, leaving 10 bases between them. The CDR3 has 13 amino acids. This CDR3 reads CASSSPGSYEQYF. For the CDR3, the DNA is TGTGCCAGCAGCTCACCAGGAAGCTACGAGCAGTACTTC.

The chain links TRBV4-1 to TRBJ1-5; TRBD1 might be the D (6 bases). This CDR3 is 17 amino acids long. V lost 1 base to trimming and J lost 0 bases, with 13 bases between them. Germline V gene data show CDR1 as MGHRA and CDR2 as YSYEKL. For the CDR3, the DNA is TGCGCCAGCAGCCAAGGATTAAAACAGGGTAGCAATCAGCCCCAGCATTTT. The encoded protein is CASSQGLKQGSNQPQHF.

The CDR3 reads CASSLSTPGNTIYF. CDR3 sequence (DNA): TGTGCCAGCAGTTTATCGACCCCTGGAAACACCATATATTTT. This chain connects TRBV28 to TRBJ1-3; D is uncertain. V lost 1 base to trimming and J lost 2 bases, with 6 bases between them. Germline lookup yields CDR1 MDHEN and CDR2 SYDVKM. CDR3 length: 14 residues.

This chain connects TRBV2 to TRBJ1-5; D gene ambiguous. Per germline, CDR1 SNHLY and CDR2 FYNNEI. With 5 bases removed from V and 5 bases from J, the gap between germline ends came to 13 bases. The CDR3 runs 14 residues. The CDR3 is CASSLITRDQPQHF. CDR3 DNA sequence: TGTGCCAGCAGTCTAATAACAAGAGATCAGCCCCAGCATTTT.

This chain connects TRBV6-1 to TRBJ2-3; TRBD2 agrees at 9 bases. Looked up from germline, CDR1 is MNHNS and CDR2 is SASEGT. The CDR3 covers 15 residues. V dropped 5 bases and J dropped 7; count of bases not matched to a gene: 10. Written as DNA, the CDR3 is TGTGCCAGCAGTTCCGGGACTAGCCCACAGAATACGCAGTATTTT. This translates into CASSSGTSPQNTQYF.

Of note for this clone: Other DNA sequences from this sample encode an identical CDR3 as well. The chain uses TRBV29-1 and TRBJ2-1; D unresolved. V was pared by 4 bases and J by 1 base, with 5 bases between. CDR3 length: 12 residues. Germline-derived CDR1 and CDR2 are SQVTM and ANQGSEA. The CDR3 DNA is TGCAGCGTTGGGCGGTCCTACAATGAGCAGTTCTTC. It translates to CSVGRSYNEQFF.

A word on this clone: This CDR3 is also generated by other DNA sequences in the sample. This chain connects TRBV18 to TRBJ2-5, with D hard to call. Trimming removed 2 bases from V and 0 bases from J, with 4 bases in between. This CDR3 comprises 13 residues. The germline gives CDR1 KGHSH, CDR2 LQKENI. CDR3 nucleotides: TGTGCCAGCTCACCATCGTACCAAGAGACCCAGTACTTC. It encodes CASSPSYQETQYF.

CDR3 sequence reads: CASGTGTSGRAGANVLTF. The CDR3 nucleotides read TGTGCCAGTGGAACCGGGACTAGCGGGAGGGCCGGGGCCAACGTCCTGACTTTC. The rearrangement links TRBV19 to TRBJ2-6; the match to TRBD2 covers 16 bases. The ends lost 8 bases at V and 4 bases at J; junction bases unmatched: 8. The CDR3 totals 18 residues. Germline V CDR1 and CDR2: LNHDA, SQIVND (reference sequence).